There are a few counts of the clone carrying this T cell receptor (beta chain). The germline CDR1 and CDR2 sequences are SGHNT and YYREEE (reference sequence). The length of the CDR3 is 14 residues. The ends were cut back, 3 bases at V and 1 base at J, with 11 bases in the middle. The data stem from a study of T cell repertoires in aging, cancer and after chemotherapy. Study-level background: About 9 million TCR reads made up the full dataset.

Rearranged V-D-J TRB sequences were amplified with a mixed TRB-A/B primer pool. From the multiplex PCR reads, TCRdb called clonotypes with MiXCR, one entry per CDR3 protein. The sample holds about 11,000 distinct CDR3 sequences, 35% to 50% seen once. Peripheral blood genomic DNA, not sorted cells or RNA, was the template. Source material: blood. This sequence was found in a human donor in good health. The chain carries TRBV5-4 and TRBJ2-7; no clear D gene. The CDR3 region is CASSWHGTSYEQYF. CDR3 sequence (DNA): TGTGCCAGCAGCTGGCATGGAACGTCCTACGAGCAGTACTTC.